This TCR beta chain was recorded in a study of T-cell reconstitution after alpha-beta-depleted transplantation in children. V lost 6 bases and J 5 bases, leaving 8 bases between the germline ends. The CDR3 is 12 residues long. During its preparation, the TCRbeta library received unique molecular identifiers. Each CDR3 protein is one row after TCRdb ran MiXCR on the PCR reads. Of some 220,000 distinct CDR3 sequences in the sample, approximately 10% were seen once. The sequenced sample was PBMCs from the stem cell graft donor, obtained from the stem cell graft. This chain joins TRBV12-3 or TRBV12-4 and TRBJ1-5; no firm D call. The clonotype comes from a human donor who donated a stem cell graft to a child with acute lymphoblastic leukemia. CDR3 sequence (DNA): TGTGCCAGCAGGACAACAGATCAGCCCCAGCATTTT. Amino acid sequence: CASRTTDQPQHF.